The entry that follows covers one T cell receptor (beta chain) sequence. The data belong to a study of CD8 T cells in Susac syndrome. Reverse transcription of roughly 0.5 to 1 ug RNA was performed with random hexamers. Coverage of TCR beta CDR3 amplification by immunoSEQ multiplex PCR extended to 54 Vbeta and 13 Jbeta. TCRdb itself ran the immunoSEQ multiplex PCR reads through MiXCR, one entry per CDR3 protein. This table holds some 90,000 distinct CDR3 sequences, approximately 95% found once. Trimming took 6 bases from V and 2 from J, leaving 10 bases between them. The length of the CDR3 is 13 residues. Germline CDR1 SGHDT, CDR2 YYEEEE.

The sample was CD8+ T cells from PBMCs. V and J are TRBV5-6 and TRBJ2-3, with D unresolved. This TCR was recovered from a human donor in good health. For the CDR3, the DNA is TGTGCCAGCACCTCGGGTAACACAGATACGCAGTATTTT. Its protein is CASTSGNTDTQYF.